The subject of this entry is one TCR beta chain. Its cognate antigen has yet to be identified. Nothing much larger sits one base from this clone, and base qualities are not available. This sample is part of a study of blood T cell repertoires in COVID-19 (dated by TCRdb to the early 2020s). Study-wide context: The collaborator samples originated in the United States, Italy and Spain and spanned the acute and convalescent phases of COVID-19. The prospective study material was composed of cDNA or gDNA derived from T cells, B-cell-depleted T cells, or PBMCs. Deeply sampled blood TCRbeta repertoires from subjects exposed to, actively infected with, or recovered from COVID-19 were included in the dataset. The repertoires were made available in a free public database intended to serve as a resource for research on the immune response to SARS-CoV-2. Samples were obtained from the ongoing ImmuneRACE study (first 160 participants) and from 1,200 or so subjects provided by 6 global collaborators. Sample metadata almost always included a de-identified subject ID, COVID-19 status, age in years and sex. Where available, HLA class I and class II types were obtained from metadata supplied by the sample provider rather than from assay-based typing. The paper's findings and limits, for the study overall: The amount of clinical and demographic metadata varied by source and participant and was provided uncurated.

TCRbeta CDR3 regions were amplified from genomic DNA using the immunoSEQ Assay, a bias-controlled multiplex PCR. In the original analysis: The number of nucleated cells in each sample was estimated by amplification of reference gene primers within the assay. To quantify the absolute abundance of each unique TCRbeta CDR3 rearrangement, sequence reads were collapsed and filtered. Productive Simpson clonality was computed per sample as the square root of Simpson's diversity index over productive rearrangements. In TCRdb, the immuneACCESS table is reduced to in-frame sequences with V and J assigned. These tables do not hold every clone; where another copy was compared, an unresolved V gene accounts for under half, and the others remain unexplained. That table supplies the V and J calls and clone size; D and trimming were determined from the DNA. The sample profile shows around 250,000 clones; approximately 89% of them were found once. The top ten hold about 4.5% of the sample.

From the cysteine up to the phenylalanine, the CDR3 has a length of 13 residues. This entry keeps only the CDR3 DNA: 39 bases, framed from base 1. V loses 2 bases, J loses 1 base, and the germline ends lie 6 bases apart. Samples from volunteer blood donors who had recovered from COVID-19 were contributed by a second Seattle source. Collaborating institutions collected whole blood in K2EDTA tubes following their own protocols. For TCRbeta analysis, collaborator samples were shipped as frozen whole blood, as isolated PBMCs, or as DNA extracted from either sample type. This TCR came from a woman in her thirties or forties who had recovered from COVID-19. The chain links TRBV12-3 or TRBV12-4 with TRBJ2-7; no D gene call is confident. Sequencing was done on a sample of peripheral blood. The CDR3 sequence is CASSLPPSYEQYF. The nucleotides read TGTGCCAGCAGTTTACCCCCGTCCTACGAGCAGTACTTC.